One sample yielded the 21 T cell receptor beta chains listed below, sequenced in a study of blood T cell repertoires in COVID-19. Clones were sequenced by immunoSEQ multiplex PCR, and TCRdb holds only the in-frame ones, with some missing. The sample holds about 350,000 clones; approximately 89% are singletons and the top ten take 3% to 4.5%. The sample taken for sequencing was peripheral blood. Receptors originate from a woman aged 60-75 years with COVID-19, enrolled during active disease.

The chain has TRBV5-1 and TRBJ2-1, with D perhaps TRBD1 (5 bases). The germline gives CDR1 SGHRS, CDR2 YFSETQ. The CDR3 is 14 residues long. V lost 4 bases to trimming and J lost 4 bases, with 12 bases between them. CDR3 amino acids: CASSPSTEYNEQFF. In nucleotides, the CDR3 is TGCGCCAGCAGCCCTTCGACAGAATACAATGAGCAGTTCTTC.

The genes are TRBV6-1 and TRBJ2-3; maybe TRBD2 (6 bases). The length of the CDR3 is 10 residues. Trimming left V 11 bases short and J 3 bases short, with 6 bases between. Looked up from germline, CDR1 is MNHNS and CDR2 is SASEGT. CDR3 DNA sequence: TGTGCCGGGGGGACAGATACGCAGTATTTT. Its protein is CAGGTDTQYF.

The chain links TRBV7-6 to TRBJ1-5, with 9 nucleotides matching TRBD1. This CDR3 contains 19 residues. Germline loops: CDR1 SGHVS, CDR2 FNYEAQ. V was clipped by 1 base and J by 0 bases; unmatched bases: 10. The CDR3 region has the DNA TGTGCCAGCAGCTTAGAAGCCGGACAGGGGCCTTATAGCAATCAGCCCCAGCATTTT. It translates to CASSLEAGQGPYSNQPQHF.

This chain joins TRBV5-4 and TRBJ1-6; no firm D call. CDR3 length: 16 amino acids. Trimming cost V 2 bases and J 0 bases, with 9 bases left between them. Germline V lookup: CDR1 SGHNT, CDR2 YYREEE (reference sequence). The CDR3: CASSFARSSYNSPLHF. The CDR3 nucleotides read TGTGCCAGCAGCTTTGCTAGGAGCTCCTATAATTCACCCCTCCACTTT.

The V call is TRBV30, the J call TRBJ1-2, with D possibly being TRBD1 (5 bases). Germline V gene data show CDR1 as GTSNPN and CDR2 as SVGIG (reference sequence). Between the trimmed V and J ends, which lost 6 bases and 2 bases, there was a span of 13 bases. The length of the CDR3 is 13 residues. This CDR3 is CACTPDSNYGYTF. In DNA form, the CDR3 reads TGTGCCTGCACTCCCGACAGCAACTATGGCTACACCTTC. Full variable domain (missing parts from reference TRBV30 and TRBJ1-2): SQTIHQWPATLVQPVGSPLSLECTVEGTSNPNLYWYRQAAGRGLQLLFYSVGIGQISSEVPQNLSASRPQDRQFILSSKKLLLSDSGFYLCACTPDSNYGYTFGSGTRLTVV.

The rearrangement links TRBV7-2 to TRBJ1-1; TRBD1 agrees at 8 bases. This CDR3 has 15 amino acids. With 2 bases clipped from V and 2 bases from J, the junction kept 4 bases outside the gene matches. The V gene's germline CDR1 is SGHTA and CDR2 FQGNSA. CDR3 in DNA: TGTGCCAGCAGCTTACTCGGACAGGGAAACACTGAAGCTTTCTTT. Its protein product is CASSLLGQGNTEAFF.

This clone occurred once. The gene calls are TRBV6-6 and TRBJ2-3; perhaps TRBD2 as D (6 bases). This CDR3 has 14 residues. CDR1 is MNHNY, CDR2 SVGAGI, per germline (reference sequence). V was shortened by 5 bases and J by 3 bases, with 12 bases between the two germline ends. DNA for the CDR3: TGTGCCAGCAGTCCAGGCGGGGCAACAGATACGCAGTATTTT. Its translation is CASSPGGATDTQYF.

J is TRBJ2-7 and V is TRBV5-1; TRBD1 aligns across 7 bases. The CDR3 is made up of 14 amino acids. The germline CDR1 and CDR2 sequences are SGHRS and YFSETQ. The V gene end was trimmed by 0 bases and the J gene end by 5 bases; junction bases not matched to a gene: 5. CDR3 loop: CASSLDGTVDEQYF. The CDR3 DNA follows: TGCGCCAGCAGCTTGGATGGGACAGTCGACGAGCAGTACTTC.

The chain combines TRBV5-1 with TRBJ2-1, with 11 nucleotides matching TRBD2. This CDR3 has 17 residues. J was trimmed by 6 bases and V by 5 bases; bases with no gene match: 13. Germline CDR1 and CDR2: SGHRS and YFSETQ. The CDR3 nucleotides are TGCGCCAGCAGTTCTTACTTAGCGGGGGGGCCTATCAATGAGCAGTTCTTC. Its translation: CASSSYLAGGPINEQFF.

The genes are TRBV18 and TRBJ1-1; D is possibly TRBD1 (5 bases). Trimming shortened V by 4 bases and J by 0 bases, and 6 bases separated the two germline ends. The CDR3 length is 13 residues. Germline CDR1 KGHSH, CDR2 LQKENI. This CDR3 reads CASSRDLNTEAFF. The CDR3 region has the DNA TGTGCCAGCTCACGGGACTTGAACACTGAAGCTTTCTTT.

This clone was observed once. The CDR3 DNA reads as TGTGCCAGAACAAGACAGGGCCCATCCTACGAGCAGTACTTC. It translates to CARTRQGPSYEQYF. This chain uses TRBV6-9 with TRBJ2-7; 7 bases map to TRBD1. Germline trimming cut 9 bases from V and 1 base from J; bases unmatched to any gene: 9. This CDR3 has 14 residues. Germline V gene sequence: CDR1 MNHGY, CDR2 SVAAGI.

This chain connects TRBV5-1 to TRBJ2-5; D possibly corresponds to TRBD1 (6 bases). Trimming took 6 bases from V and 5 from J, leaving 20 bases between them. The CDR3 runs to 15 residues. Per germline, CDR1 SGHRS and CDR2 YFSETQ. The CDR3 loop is CASTLTGSSTETQYF. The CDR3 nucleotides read TGCGCCAGCACCCTAACAGGGTCTTCTACGGAGACCCAGTACTTC.

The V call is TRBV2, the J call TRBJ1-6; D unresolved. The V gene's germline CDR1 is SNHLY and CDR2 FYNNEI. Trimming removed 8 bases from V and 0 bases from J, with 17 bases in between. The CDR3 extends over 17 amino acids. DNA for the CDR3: TGTGCCAGCCGGCTTAGACTGATTGACTCCTATAATTCACCCCTCCACTTT. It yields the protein CASRLRLIDSYNSPLHF.

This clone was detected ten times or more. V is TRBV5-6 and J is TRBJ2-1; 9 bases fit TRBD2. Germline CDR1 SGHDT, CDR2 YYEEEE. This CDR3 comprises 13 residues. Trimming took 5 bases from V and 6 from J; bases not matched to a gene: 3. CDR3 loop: CASRIAGVNEQFF. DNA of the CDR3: TGTGCCAGCAGGATAGCGGGGGTCAATGAGCAGTTCTTC.

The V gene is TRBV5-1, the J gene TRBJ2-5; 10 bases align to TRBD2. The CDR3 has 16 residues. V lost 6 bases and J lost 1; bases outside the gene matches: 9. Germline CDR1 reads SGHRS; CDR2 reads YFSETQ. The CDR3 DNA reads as TGCGCCAGCAACCAGGGAGGGACTAGCGTCCAAGAGACCCAGTACTTC. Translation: CASNQGGTSVQETQYF.

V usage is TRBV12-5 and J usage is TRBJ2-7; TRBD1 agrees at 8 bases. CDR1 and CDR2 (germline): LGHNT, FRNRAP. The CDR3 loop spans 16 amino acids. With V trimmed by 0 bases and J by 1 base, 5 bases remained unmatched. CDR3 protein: CASGLVGQGVSYEQYF. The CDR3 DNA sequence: TGTGCTAGTGGTTTGGTTGGACAGGGTGTATCCTACGAGCAGTACTTC.

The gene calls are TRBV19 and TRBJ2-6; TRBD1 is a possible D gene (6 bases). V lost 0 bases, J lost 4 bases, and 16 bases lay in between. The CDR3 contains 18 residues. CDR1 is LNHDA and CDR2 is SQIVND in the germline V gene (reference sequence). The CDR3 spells CASSIDQKWGRGANVLTF. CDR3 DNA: TGTGCCAGTAGTATAGATCAAAAGTGGGGGCGAGGGGCCAACGTCCTGACTTTC.

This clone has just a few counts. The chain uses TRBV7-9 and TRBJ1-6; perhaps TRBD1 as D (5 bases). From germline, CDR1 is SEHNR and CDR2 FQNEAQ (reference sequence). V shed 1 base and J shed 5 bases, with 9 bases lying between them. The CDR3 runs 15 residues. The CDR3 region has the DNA TGTGCCAGCAGCTTAGGCGGGACTGATAATTCACCCCTCCACTTT. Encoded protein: CASSLGGTDNSPLHF.

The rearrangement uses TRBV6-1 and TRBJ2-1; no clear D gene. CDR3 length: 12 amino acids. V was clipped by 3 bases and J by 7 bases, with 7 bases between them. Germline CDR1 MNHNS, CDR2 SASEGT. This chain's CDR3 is CASSDGGNEQFF. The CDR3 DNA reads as TGTGCCAGCAGTGACGGCGGTAATGAGCAGTTCTTC.

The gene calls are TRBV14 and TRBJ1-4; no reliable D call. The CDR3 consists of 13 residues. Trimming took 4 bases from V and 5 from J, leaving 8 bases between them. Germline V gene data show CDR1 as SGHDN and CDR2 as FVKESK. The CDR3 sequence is CASSRGINEKLFF. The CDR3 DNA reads TGTGCCAGCAGCCGCGGAATAAATGAAAAACTGTTTTTT.

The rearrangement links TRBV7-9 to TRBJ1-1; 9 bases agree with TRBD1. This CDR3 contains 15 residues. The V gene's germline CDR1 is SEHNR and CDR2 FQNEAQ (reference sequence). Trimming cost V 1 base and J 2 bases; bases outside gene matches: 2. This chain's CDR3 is CASSLGDRDNTEAFF. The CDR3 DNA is TGTGCCAGCAGCTTAGGGGACAGGGATAACACTGAAGCTTTCTTT. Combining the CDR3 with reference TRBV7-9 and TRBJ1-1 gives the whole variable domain DTGVSQNPRHKITKRGQNVTFRCDPISEHNRLYWYRQTLGQGPEFLTYFQNEAQLEKSRLLSDRFSAERPKGSFSTLEIQRTEQGDSAMYLCASSLGDRDNTEAFFGQGTRLTVV.